This T cell receptor beta chain is from a study of cytomegalovirus exposure and HLA in healthy donors. The wider study: Early released data had 65 million to 100 million unique TCRs, all coming from HLA-typed donors. Study conclusions and caveats: Roughly uniform depth of sequencing across donors was assumed in presence/absence analyses. Association of a missense DCLRE1C variant with TCR beta V- and J-gene trimming was reported in a later analysis.

Comments on this clone: No antigen is known for it.

With V trimmed by 4 bases and J by 8 bases, 6 bases remained unmatched. Germline CDR1 is SGHRS and CDR2 is YFSETQ. The CDR3 covers 14 residues. The PCR contained 60 Vbeta and 13 Jbeta primers. Produced via immunoSEQ multiplex PCR; TCRdb's table is partial and in-frame only. The sample lists 200,000 or so clones, over 65% occurring once. The sequence came from a human donor in good health. The chain employs TRBV5-1 and TRBJ1-4; 9 positions match TRBD1. The specimen sequenced was PBMCs. The CDR3 bases are TGCGCCAGCAGCCCGGGACAGGGAAGAGAAAAACTGTTTTTT. Protein product: CASSPGQGREKLFF.